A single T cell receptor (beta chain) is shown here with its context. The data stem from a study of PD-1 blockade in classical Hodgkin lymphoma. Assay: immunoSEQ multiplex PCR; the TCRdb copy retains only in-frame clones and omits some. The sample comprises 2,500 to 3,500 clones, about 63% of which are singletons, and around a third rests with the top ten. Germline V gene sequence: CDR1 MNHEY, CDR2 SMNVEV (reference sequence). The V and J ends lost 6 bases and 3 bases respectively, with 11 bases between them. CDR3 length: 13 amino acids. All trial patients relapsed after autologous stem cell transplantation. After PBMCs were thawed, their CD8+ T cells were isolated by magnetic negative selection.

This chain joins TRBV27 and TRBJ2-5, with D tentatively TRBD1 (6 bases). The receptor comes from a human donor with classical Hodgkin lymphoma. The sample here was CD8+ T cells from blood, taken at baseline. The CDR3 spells CASRSRTEETQYF. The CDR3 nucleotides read TGTGCCAGCAGGTCTCGGACAGAAGAGACCCAGTACTTC.